This T cell receptor (beta chain) was sequenced in a study of tumor-infiltrating lymphocytes in primary liver carcinoma. TCR beta cDNA was made from roughly 500 ng total RNA with a constant-region primer. Modified slightly, ARM-PCR produced TCR beta libraries over three nested multiplex PCR rounds. The first two PCR rounds, around 10 cycles each, used TRBV1-TRBV30 forward primers and a C-beta reverse primer. TCRdb re-called the multiplex PCR reads with MiXCR, one entry per CDR3 protein. This table holds around 210,000 distinct CDR3 sequences, around three fifths found once. The authors took blood RNA from unsorted whole blood and also extracted germline DNA. The CDR3 has 15 residues. Germline V gene data show CDR1 as SEHNR and CDR2 as FQNEAQ (reference sequence). With respect to this clonotype: A junction boundary mismatches the germline segment, possibly from a read error.

The clonotype originates from a woman aged 60-70 years with primary liver carcinoma and hepatitis B virus infection. The chain recombines TRBV7-9 with TRBJ1-2, with a tentative D call TRBD1 (5 bases). Sequencing used peripheral blood. Here the CDR3 reads CANSSREGPNYGYTF. The DNA for the CDR3 is TGTGCCAACAGCTCGAGGGAGGGACCCAACTATGGCTACACCTTC.